This T cell receptor (beta chain) was captured by sequencing in a study of graft-versus-host responses after intestinal transplantation. Study-level background: Once they had received anti-thymocyte globulin induction, all recipients took tacrolimus and steroids for around 3 years.

In regard to this clone: Its antigen is currently unknown. Other nucleotide sequences in the sample specify the same CDR3.

Measured with immunoSEQ multiplex PCR; TCRdb has only the in-frame clones, and not every one. This repertoire shows tens of thousands of clones, about 94% found once; its top ten account for over 0.15%. Germline V lookup: CDR1 SGHTS, CDR2 YDEGEE. The length of the CDR3 is 15 residues. V lost 0 bases to trimming and J lost 2 bases, with 11 bases between them. Study-level points and caveats: Individuals who had graft-donor T cell macrochimerism had allografts that showed high graft-versus-host to host-versus-graft clonal ratios.

V and J are TRBV5-8 and TRBJ1-2; D perhaps matches TRBD1 (5 bases). The sequences come from unstimulated CD4+ T cells sorted from spleen or lymph node cells, collected before transplant. This clonotype was obtained from a human donor who was the organ donor for an intestinal transplant. Here the CDR3 DNA reads TGTGCCAGCAGCTTGGATACAGGAGGCAACTATGGCTACACCTTC. This sequence encodes CASSLDTGGNYGYTF.